Listed below are T cell receptor beta chains from one sample, sequenced in a study of radiotherapy plus CTLA-4 blockade in lung cancer. The table came from immunoSEQ multiplex PCR; TCRdb's copy has only in-frame clones and leaves some out. The sample has approximately 72,000 clones; around 82% are singletons. The sample was peripheral blood, taken from a patient treated with radiotherapy plus ipilimumab. These receptors came from a human donor with non-small cell lung cancer who had a complete response to radiotherapy plus ipilimumab. The CDR3 runs from the conserved cysteine through the conserved F or W. The order of the fields is D gene, clone size, J gene, V gene, CDR3 protein, CDR3 DNA. The D gene is left open where the match is weak. Size values are once, few and many counts, or a class for expanded clones, and some rows have none.

NA	NA	TRBJ1-5	TRBV30	CAWSQRTDQPQHF	TGTGCCTGGAGTCAAAGGACAGATCAGCCCCAGCATTTT
TRBD1	NA	TRBJ1-1	TRBV7-9	CASSLGLQGGTEAFF	TGTGCCAGCAGCTTAGGGTTACAGGGGGGGACTGAAGCTTTCTTT
NA	NA	TRBJ2-5	TRBV5-1	CASSLGETSNQRGTQYF	TGCGCCAGCAGCTTGGGTGAAACTAGTAACCAAAGGGGGACCCAGTACTTC
NA	NA	TRBJ1-2	TRBV6-5	CASSADRSNYGYTF	TGTGCCAGCAGCGCCGACAGATCTAACTATGGCTACACCTTC
NA	NA	TRBJ1-1	TRBV6-5	CASTRGGSTEAFF	TGTGCCAGCACCAGGGGAGGGAGCACTGAAGCTTTCTTT
NA	NA	TRBJ1-4	TRBV6-5	CASSTKTAGNEKLFF	TGTGCCAGCAGTACAAAGACAGCGGGAAATGAAAAACTGTTTTTT
NA	NA	TRBJ2-1	TRBV7-6	CASSLAGQYNEQFF	TGTGCCAGCAGCTTAGCGGGGCAATACAATGAGCAGTTCTTC
NA	NA	TRBJ2-3	TRBV7-9	CASSLAGKRTDTQYF	TGTGCCAGCAGCTTAGCGGGAAAACGCACAGATACGCAGTATTTT
NA	NA	TRBJ1-1	TRBV18	CASSPGQIQRSGAFF	TGTGCCAGCTCACCAGGTCAAATACAGCGGAGTGGAGCTTTCTTT
NA	NA	TRBJ1-2	TRBV9	CASSVEGLRGYTF	TGTGCCAGCAGCGTAGAGGGGCTGCGCGGCTACACCTTC
NA	few	TRBJ1-2	TRBV19	CASSIEDLTYGYTF	TGTGCCAGTAGTATAGAGGATCTTACTTATGGCTACACCTTC
NA	NA	TRBJ2-7	TRBV6-6	CASSYSQVSYEQYF	TGTGCCAGCAGTTACTCCCAGGTGTCCTACGAGCAGTACTTC
TRBD1	NA	TRBJ1-3	TRBV5-1	CASARQGAENTIYF	TGCGCCAGTGCGAGGCAGGGGGCTGAAAACACCATATATTTT
TRBD1	NA	TRBJ1-5	TRBV7-2	CASSSDRAGFQGNQPQHF	TGTGCCAGCAGCTCCGACAGGGCAGGATTTCAGGGCAATCAGCCCCAGCATTTT
NA	NA	TRBJ2-1	TRBV27	CASSSATLIDEQFF	TGTGCCAGCAGTTCAGCGACTCTGATCGATGAGCAGTTCTTC
NA	NA	TRBJ1-2	TRBV6-6	CASRPRRNLNYGYTF	TGTGCCAGCAGACCCCGACGTAATCTCAACTATGGCTACACCTTC
TRBD1	NA	TRBJ1-5	TRBV5-1	CASSPETGINQPQHF	TGCGCCAGCAGCCCTGAGACAGGGATCAATCAGCCCCAGCATTTT
TRBD1	once	TRBJ2-5	TRBV7-2	CASSAGDRAQTQYF	TGTGCCAGCAGCGCCGGGGACAGGGCCCAGACCCAGTACTTC
TRBD1	few	TRBJ1-3	TRBV6-5	CASKTSGGDTIYF	TGTGCCAGCAAAACTTCAGGGGGAGACACCATATATTTT
TRBD2	few	TRBJ2-1	TRBV19	CASSGRLASRDEQFF	TGTGCCAGTAGTGGGCGACTAGCGTCTCGGGATGAGCAGTTCTTC
NA	NA	TRBJ1-4	TRBV7-2	CASSLGRGNEKLFF	TGTGCCAGCAGCTTAGGAAGGGGGAATGAAAAACTGTTTTTT
NA	few	TRBJ2-2	TRBV4-3	CASSQAGAGELFF	TGCGCCAGCAGCCAAGCCGGGGCCGGGGAGCTGTTTTTT
TRBD1	NA	TRBJ1-2	TRBV7-9	CASSPPGTGTYGYTF	TGTGCCAGCAGCCCTCCCGGGACAGGAACTTATGGCTACACCTTC
TRBD1	NA	TRBJ2-1	TRBV9	CASSPKLRGQGYNEQFF	TGTGCCAGCAGCCCGAAACTACGGGGACAGGGCTACAATGAGCAGTTCTTC
NA	NA	TRBJ1-5	TRBV7-8	CASSSVREQPQHF	TGTGCCAGCAGCTCGGTCAGGGAACAGCCCCAGCATTTT
NA	NA	TRBJ1-2	TRBV19	CASSPRARVNYGYTF	TGTGCCAGTAGTCCGAGGGCCAGGGTTAACTATGGCTACACCTTC
NA	NA	TRBJ2-3	TRBV13	CASSLIARETDTQYF	TGTGCCAGCAGCTTAATCGCACGAGAGACAGATACGCAGTATTTT
TRBD1	once	TRBJ1-2	TRBV11-2	CASSSWTGYGYTF	TGTGCCAGCAGCTCATGGACAGGGTATGGCTACACCTTC
NA	NA	TRBJ1-2	TRBV14	CASSLYKGQQANYGYTF	TGTGCCAGCAGCCTCTACAAAGGACAGCAAGCTAACTATGGCTACACCTTC
NA	NA	TRBJ2-3	TRBV7-9	CASSLMGRSTDTQYF	TGTGCCAGCAGCTTAATGGGCAGAAGCACAGATACGCAGTATTTT
TRBD1	NA	TRBJ1-2	TRBV28	CASSRTGSGGYTF	TGTGCCAGCAGTCGGACAGGGAGCGGTGGCTACACCTTC
NA	NA	TRBJ1-3	TRBV7-2	CASSPRRVLSGNTIYF	TGTGCCAGCAGCCCGCGAAGGGTCCTCTCTGGAAACACCATATATTTT
NA	NA	TRBJ1-2	TRBV7-2	CASSLQGLSYTF	TGTGCCAGCAGCTTACAGGGGTTAAGCTACACCTTC
TRBD2	NA	TRBJ2-2	TRBV2	CASRGTSGETGELFF	TGTGCCAGCAGAGGGACTAGCGGGGAGACCGGGGAGCTGTTTTTT
TRBD1	few	TRBJ2-5	TRBV5-1	CASSRTGGRETQYF	TGCGCCAGCTCCCGGACAGGGGGCCGAGAGACCCAGTACTTC
NA	NA	TRBJ1-1	TRBV28	CASRSQQGDTEAFF	TGTGCCAGCAGGTCCCAACAGGGTGACACTGAAGCTTTCTTT
NA	NA	TRBJ2-2	TRBV5-1	CASSFSGTGELFF	TGCGCCAGCAGCTTTTCAGGAACCGGGGAGCTGTTTTTT
NA	NA	TRBJ1-2	TRBV18	CASSPSGLRYGYTF	TGTGCCAGCTCACCATCAGGGCTTAGATATGGCTACACCTTC
TRBD1	once	TRBJ2-7	TRBV5-1	CASSSGQLYEQYF	TGCGCCAGCAGCTCGGGACAGCTCTACGAGCAGTACTTC
NA	NA	TRBJ2-7	TRBV5-6	CASSLAGRVLNEQYF	TGTGCCAGCAGCTTGGCCGGCAGGGTACTCAACGAGCAGTACTTC
NA	NA	TRBJ2-7	TRBV29-1	CSVEVYGLPQYF	TGCAGCGTTGAAGTTTATGGGTTACCGCAGTACTTC
TRBD1	NA	TRBJ2-4	TRBV30	CAWSVSARTGSFQYF	TGTGCCTGGAGTGTAAGTGCCAGGACAGGGAGTTTTCAGTACTTC
NA	NA	TRBJ2-1	TRBV7-2	CASSVTNEQFF	TGTGCCAGCAGCGTGACCAATGAGCAGTTCTTC
NA	NA	TRBJ1-5	TRBV30	CAWSGFGGNQPQHF	TGTGCCTGGAGCGGGTTTGGGGGGAATCAGCCCCAGCATTTT
TRBD2	NA	TRBJ2-1	TRBV7-9	CASSSHTSALTYNEQFF	TGTGCCAGCAGCTCCCACACTAGCGCCTTAACCTACAATGAGCAGTTCTTC
TRBD1	few	TRBJ2-7	TRBV18	CASSPYDRGEQYF	TGTGCCAGCTCACCGTACGACAGGGGCGAGCAGTACTTC
TRBD2	NA	TRBJ2-5	TRBV18	CASSPLRGLQESQYF	TGTGCCAGCTCACCACTACGGGGACTACAAGAATCCCAGTACTTC
NA	few	TRBJ2-3	TRBV7-9	CASSLTGALVADTQYF	TGTGCCAGCAGCTTAACGGGGGCGCTCGTCGCAGATACGCAGTATTTT
TRBD1	NA	TRBJ2-1	TRBV10-1	CASSEGTDNEQFF	TGCGCCAGCAGTGAGGGGACAGACAATGAGCAGTTCTTC
NA	NA	TRBJ1-1	TRBV5-1	CASSSSGQNTEAFF	TGCGCCAGCAGCTCCTCCGGACAGAACACTGAAGCTTTCTTT
NA	few	TRBJ1-1	TRBV27	CASSLSGDTAFF	TGTGCCAGCAGTTTATCTGGGGACACGGCTTTCTTT
TRBD1	NA	TRBJ2-2	TRBV6-5	CASSLGQGAGELFF	TGTGCCAGCAGCCTGGGACAGGGAGCCGGGGAGCTGTTTTTT
NA	NA	TRBJ1-2	TRBV4-3	CASSQGSGGVYGYTF	TGCGCCAGCAGCCAAGGGAGCGGGGGCGTCTATGGCTACACCTTC